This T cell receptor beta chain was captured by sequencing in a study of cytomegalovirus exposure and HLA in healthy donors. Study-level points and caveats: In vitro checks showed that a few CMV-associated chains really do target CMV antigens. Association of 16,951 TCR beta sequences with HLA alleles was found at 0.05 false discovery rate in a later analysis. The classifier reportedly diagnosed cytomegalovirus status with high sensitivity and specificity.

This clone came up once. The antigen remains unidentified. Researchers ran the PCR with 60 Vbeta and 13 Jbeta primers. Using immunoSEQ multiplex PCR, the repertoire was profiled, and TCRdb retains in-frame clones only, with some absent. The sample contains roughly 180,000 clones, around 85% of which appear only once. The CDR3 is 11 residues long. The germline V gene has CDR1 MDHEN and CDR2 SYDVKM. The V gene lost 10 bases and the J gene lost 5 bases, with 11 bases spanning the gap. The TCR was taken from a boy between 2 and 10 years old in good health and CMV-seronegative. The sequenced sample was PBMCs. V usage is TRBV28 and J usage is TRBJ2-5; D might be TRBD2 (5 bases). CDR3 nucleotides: TGTGCCACCTCGACGGGGGAGACCCAGTACTTC. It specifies CATSTGETQYF.